A selection of T cell receptor beta chains follows, all from one sample in a study of blood T cell repertoires in COVID-19. Sequencing was performed with immunoSEQ multiplex PCR; in TCRdb, only in-frame clones are kept and a portion is missing. This sample yields 150,000 or so clones, of which approximately 86% are seen a single time; roughly 0.58% belongs to the top ten. Sequences were obtained from peripheral blood. All receptors derive from a man between 60 and 75 years old with COVID-19, enrolled during active disease. CDR3s include the opening cysteine and the closing phenylalanine or tryptophan. Each record gives: D gene, clone size, V gene, J gene, CDR3 protein, CDR3 DNA. The D gene is left open where the match is weak. Clone size appears in some rows only: once, few, many, or a class for an expanded clone.

d_call: TRBD1
clone_size: NA
v_call: TRBV2
j_call: TRBJ2-5
cdr3_aa: CASSEVGTGTQYF
cdr3_nt: TGTGCCAGCAGTGAGGTCGGGACAGGGACCCAGTACTTC

d_call: NA
clone_size: NA
v_call: TRBV6-2/TRBV6-3
j_call: TRBJ2-3
cdr3_aa: CASSYVQTSTDTQYF
cdr3_nt: TGTGCCAGCAGTTACGTACAGACAAGCACAGATACGCAGTATTTT

d_call: TRBD2
clone_size: NA
v_call: TRBV28
j_call: TRBJ2-1
cdr3_aa: CASSSQLAESYNEQFF
cdr3_nt: TGTGCCAGCAGTTCCCAACTAGCGGAAAGCTACAATGAGCAGTTCTTC

d_call: NA
clone_size: NA
v_call: TRBV28
j_call: TRBJ2-7
cdr3_aa: CASSLRGPLGYEQYF
cdr3_nt: TGTGCCAGCAGTTTACGAGGTCCGCTTGGGTACGAGCAGTACTTC

d_call: NA
clone_size: few
v_call: TRBV7-6
j_call: TRBJ1-3
cdr3_aa: CASSFAGSGNTIYF
cdr3_nt: TGTGCCAGCAGCTTTGCAGGTTCTGGAAACACCATATATTTT

d_call: NA
clone_size: few
v_call: TRBV19
j_call: TRBJ2-7
cdr3_aa: CASSNLYEQYF
cdr3_nt: TGTGCCAGTAGCAACCTATACGAGCAGTACTTC

d_call: NA
clone_size: NA
v_call: TRBV12-1
j_call: TRBJ1-1
cdr3_aa: CASSPPEAEAFF
cdr3_nt: TGTGCCAGCAGCCCACCCGAGGCTGAAGCTTTCTTT

d_call: NA
clone_size: NA
v_call: TRBV24-1
j_call: TRBJ1-2
cdr3_aa: CATSDPNRTGYTF
cdr3_nt: TGTGCCACCAGTGACCCTAACAGAACTGGCTACACCTTC

d_call: TRBD1
clone_size: NA
v_call: TRBV29-1
j_call: TRBJ1-6
cdr3_aa: CSVRDRLNSPLHF
cdr3_nt: TGCAGCGTTCGGGACAGGCTTAATTCACCCCTCCACTTT

d_call: TRBD1
clone_size: NA
v_call: TRBV11-1
j_call: TRBJ1-4
cdr3_aa: CASSLGDRVPEKLFF
cdr3_nt: TGTGCCAGCAGCTTAGGGGACAGGGTCCCTGAAAAACTGTTTTTT

d_call: TRBD1
clone_size: NA
v_call: TRBV27
j_call: TRBJ1-3
cdr3_aa: CASSLSNGVQGASSSGNTIYF
cdr3_nt: TGTGCCAGCAGTTTATCTAACGGCGTACAGGGGGCCTCAAGCTCTGGAAACACCATATATTTT

d_call: NA
clone_size: once
v_call: TRBV14
j_call: TRBJ2-7
cdr3_aa: CASSQGGHYYEQYF
cdr3_nt: TGTGCCAGCAGCCAAGGAGGACATTACTACGAGCAGTACTTC

d_call: TRBD1
clone_size: NA
v_call: TRBV7-8
j_call: TRBJ2-5
cdr3_aa: CASSLRQGTGETQYF
cdr3_nt: TGTGCCAGCAGCCTAAGACAGGGGACGGGGGAGACCCAGTACTTC

d_call: TRBD2
clone_size: NA
v_call: TRBV6-1
j_call: TRBJ2-3
cdr3_aa: CASSDTGLARGDTQYF
cdr3_nt: TGTGCCAGCAGTGACACGGGACTAGCGAGAGGAGATACGCAGTATTTT

d_call: NA
clone_size: NA
v_call: TRBV6-5
j_call: TRBJ2-7
cdr3_aa: CASSRPGTTYEQYF
cdr3_nt: TGTGCCAGCAGCCGTCCCGGGACAACCTACGAGCAGTACTTC

d_call: NA
clone_size: NA
v_call: TRBV7-2
j_call: TRBJ1-3
cdr3_aa: CASSSDSGGNTIYF
cdr3_nt: TGTGCCAGCAGCTCCGACAGTGGAGGAAACACCATATATTTT

d_call: NA
clone_size: NA
v_call: TRBV27
j_call: TRBJ1-6
cdr3_aa: CASSTLGGRHSPLHF
cdr3_nt: TGTGCCAGCAGTACCCTCGGAGGGAGGCATTCACCCCTCCACTTT

d_call: TRBD1
clone_size: few
v_call: TRBV5-1
j_call: TRBJ1-1
cdr3_aa: CASSPGQGGGNTEAFF
cdr3_nt: TGCGCCAGCAGCCCCGGACAGGGAGGTGGGAATACTGAAGCTTTCTTT

d_call: NA
clone_size: few
v_call: TRBV27
j_call: TRBJ2-3
cdr3_aa: CASSPPTRRAGDFSTQYF
cdr3_nt: TGTGCCAGCAGTCCCCCTACAAGACGAGCGGGCGACTTTAGTACGCAGTATTTT

d_call: NA
clone_size: NA
v_call: TRBV7-9
j_call: TRBJ1-3
cdr3_aa: CASTLVPNTIYF
cdr3_nt: TGTGCCAGCACACTAGTACCCAACACCATATATTTT

d_call: NA
clone_size: few
v_call: TRBV28
j_call: TRBJ1-1
cdr3_aa: CASVSFQGNRKAFF
cdr3_nt: TGTGCCAGCGTGTCCTTCCAGGGGAACAGAAAAGCTTTCTTT

d_call: NA
clone_size: NA
v_call: TRBV7-3
j_call: TRBJ2-2
cdr3_aa: CASSITVNTGELFF
cdr3_nt: TGTGCCAGCAGCATTACAGTAAACACCGGGGAGCTGTTTTTT

d_call: TRBD1
clone_size: few
v_call: TRBV5-1
j_call: TRBJ1-2
cdr3_aa: CASSMGQNYGYTF
cdr3_nt: TGCGCCAGCAGCATGGGACAGAACTATGGCTACACCTTC

d_call: NA
clone_size: NA
v_call: TRBV4-3
j_call: TRBJ1-2
cdr3_aa: CASSQDYRGNYGYTF
cdr3_nt: TGCGCCAGCAGCCAAGATTACCGGGGGAACTATGGCTACACCTTC

d_call: TRBD1
clone_size: few
v_call: TRBV19
j_call: TRBJ2-7
cdr3_aa: CASSILRDSSYEQYF
cdr3_nt: TGTGCCAGTAGTATACTCCGGGACAGCTCCTACGAGCAGTACTTC

d_call: TRBD2
clone_size: NA
v_call: TRBV29-1
j_call: TRBJ2-7
cdr3_aa: CSAEGLAGALDF
cdr3_nt: TGCAGCGCCGAAGGACTAGCGGGAGCTTTGGACTTC

d_call: TRBD2
clone_size: once
v_call: TRBV3-1/TRBV3-2
j_call: TRBJ2-1
cdr3_aa: CASSSVQGGVDNEQFF
cdr3_nt: TGTGCCAGCAGCAGCGTTCAGGGAGGGGTGGACAATGAGCAGTTCTTC

d_call: NA
clone_size: NA
v_call: TRBV18
j_call: TRBJ1-4
cdr3_aa: CASSPTRENEKLFF
cdr3_nt: TGTGCCAGCTCACCCACGAGAGAGAATGAAAAACTGTTTTTT

d_call: NA
clone_size: NA
v_call: TRBV25-1
j_call: TRBJ1-2
cdr3_aa: CASSDGYGYTF
cdr3_nt: TGTGCCAGCAGTGACGGGTATGGCTACACCTTC

d_call: NA
clone_size: NA
v_call: TRBV6-6
j_call: TRBJ1-1
cdr3_aa: CASIPVGGRANTEAFF
cdr3_nt: TGTGCCAGCATCCCTGTAGGGGGTAGGGCGAACACTGAAGCTTTCTTT

d_call: TRBD1
clone_size: NA
v_call: TRBV2
j_call: TRBJ1-6
cdr3_aa: CASSGQGSMSPLHF
cdr3_nt: TGTGCCAGCAGCGGACAGGGGTCGATGTCACCCCTCCACTTT

d_call: NA
clone_size: NA
v_call: TRBV14
j_call: TRBJ2-1
cdr3_aa: CASSQGRNGNEQFF
cdr3_nt: TGTGCCAGCAGCCAAGGGAGGAATGGGAATGAGCAGTTCTTC